The 2 T cell receptor beta chains in this list originate from one sample, sequenced in a study of blood T cell repertoires in COVID-19. Here immunoSEQ multiplex PCR was the method, and the copy in TCRdb shows in-frame clones only, minus some. In the table there are under 200,000 clones, approximately 84% of which are singletons. The sample comprised peripheral blood. These receptors all come from a woman in her forties or fifties with COVID-19, enrolled during active disease.

The chain carries TRBV10-3 and TRBJ2-3, with TRBD2 matching 8 bases. Trimming took 10 bases from V and 4 from J; bases not matched to a gene: 13. Germline V lookup: CDR1 ENHRY, CDR2 SYGVKD. The CDR3 sequence is 15 residues long. This CDR3 reads CATEQAGVAPDTQYF. CDR3 coding DNA: TGTGCCACCGAGCAAGCGGGGGTCGCACCAGATACGCAGTATTTT.

This chain's CDR3 is CASSLRQGPRAEAFF. The CDR3 nucleotides are TGCGCCAGCAGCCTTCGACAGGGCCCTAGGGCTGAAGCTTTCTTT. V usage is TRBV4-1 and J usage is TRBJ1-1; the match to TRBD1 covers 7 bases. The CDR3 has 15 amino acids. The V segment lost 4 bases and the J segment 6 bases; nucleotides outside the gene matches: 11. The V gene's germline CDR1 is MGHRA and CDR2 YSYEKL.